The clone carrying this T cell receptor (beta chain) was detected many times. The data originate from a study of early T cells in non-severe SARS-CoV-2 infection. Study at large: Sequencing was performed on bulk RNA from unsorted whole blood, leaving chains unpaired.

CDR3 length: 13 amino acids. V lost 6 bases and J lost 4, with 12 bases in between. Per germline, CDR1 MNHEY and CDR2 SVGAGI. Individual cDNA molecules received unique molecular identifiers. TCRdb itself ran the 5' RACE reads through MiXCR, one entry per CDR3 protein. In the table there are tens of thousands of distinct CDR3 sequences, approximately 6% of which are singletons. This TCR derives from an adult who was a healthcare worker with PCR-confirmed SARS-CoV-2 infection or an uninfected control (not recorded which). The J gene is TRBJ1-1, the V gene TRBV6-5, with D possibly matching TRBD1 (5 bases). The sequenced sample consisted of whole blood. The CDR3 DNA sequence: TGTGCCAGCAGGCAGGGTTTTGCCACTGAAGCTTTCTTT. Its translation: CASRQGFATEAFF.